These 16 T cell receptor beta chains share one sample of origin, sequenced in a study of identifying expanded T cells in peripheral blood. Data came from immunoSEQ multiplex PCR; TCRdb stores just in-frame clones and leaves some out. This sample has about 100,000 clones, with about 90% found just once. Specimen: blood. The receptors derive from a person aged 18 to 75 in good health.

The chain combines TRBV27 with TRBJ2-1; no definite D call. CDR3 length: 13 residues. V was shortened by 8 bases and J by 0 bases, with 8 bases between the two germline ends. Germline V CDR1 and CDR2: MNHEY, SMNVEV (reference sequence). CDR3 coding DNA: TGTGCCAGCGGCCCCGGCTCCTACAATGAGCAGTTCTTC. The encoded protein is CASGPGSYNEQFF.

V usage is TRBV28 and J usage is TRBJ1-5; D may be TRBD1 (6 bases). The CDR3 consists of 14 residues. V was pared by 2 bases and J by 7 bases, with 12 bases between. Germline values: CDR1 MDHEN, CDR2 SYDVKM. The CDR3 coding sequence is TGTGCCAGCAGTTTAATACAGGGACGGCAGCCCCAGCATTTT. Translating it yields CASSLIQGRQPQHF.

The genes are TRBV4-2 and TRBJ1-2; possibly TRBD1 for D (5 bases). The germline V and J ends were trimmed by 0 bases and 8 bases, with 19 bases remaining between them. This CDR3 spans 16 amino acids. In germline, CDR1 is LGHNA, CDR2 YNFKEQ. The CDR3 is CASSQEGRQGLEGYTF. Written as DNA, the CDR3 is TGTGCCAGCAGCCAAGAAGGTAGGCAGGGCCTAGAGGGCTACACCTTC.

V usage is TRBV30 and J usage is TRBJ1-1, with no clear D. The CDR3 has 16 residues. Germline V lookup: CDR1 GTSNPN, CDR2 SVGIG (reference sequence). Trimming took 2 bases from V and 0 from J, leaving 16 bases between them. The CDR3 protein is CAWSTQVKGLNTEAFF. The CDR3 DNA sequence: TGTGCCTGGAGTACCCAGGTGAAAGGATTGAACACTGAAGCTTTCTTT.

The chain carries TRBV14 and TRBJ2-1; D remains unclear. Germline V lookup: CDR1 SGHDN, CDR2 FVKESK. V lost 1 base and J 11 bases, leaving 12 bases between the germline ends. This CDR3 is 13 amino acids long. The chain's CDR3 is CASSQVGVGKQFF. CDR3 coding DNA: TGTGCCAGCAGCCAAGTAGGAGTAGGGAAGCAGTTCTTC.

The chain carries TRBV19 and TRBJ2-3; D is undetermined. Germline V CDR1 and CDR2: LNHDA, SQIVND (reference sequence). V was shortened by 3 bases and J by 4 bases, with 5 bases between the two germline ends. There are 12 residues in the CDR3. DNA of the CDR3: TGTGCCAGTAGTATTAAGGCAGATACGCAGTATTTT. Its translation is CASSIKADTQYF.

This rearrangement joins TRBV15 to TRBJ1-5; D remains ambiguous. Trimming shortened V by 0 bases and J by 2 bases, and 14 bases separated the two germline ends. The CDR3 has 17 amino acids. CDR1 is LNHNV, CDR2 YYDKDF, per germline (reference sequence). Here the CDR3 reads CATSRDGRPEGNQPQHF. Here the CDR3 DNA reads TGTGCCACCAGCAGAGACGGGCGACCGGAGGGCAATCAGCCCCAGCATTTT.

The V call is TRBV7-2, the J call TRBJ2-1, with unresolved D. Trimming shortened V by 1 base and J by 9 bases, and 13 bases separated the two germline ends. Germline values: CDR1 SGHTA, CDR2 FQGNSA. This CDR3 has 14 amino acids. This CDR3 is CASSLGAPSGEQFF. DNA of the CDR3: TGTGCCAGCAGCTTAGGGGCCCCGTCGGGTGAGCAGTTCTTC.

The rearrangement uses TRBV25-1 and TRBJ1-1; the D is unclear. Germline V gene data show CDR1 as MGHDK and CDR2 as SYGVNS. The CDR3 runs 11 residues. The V and J ends lost 7 bases and 6 bases respectively, with 9 bases between them. The CDR3 here is CASITGAEAFF. CDR3 nucleotides: TGTGCCAGCATTACCGGGGCTGAAGCTTTCTTT.

The chain couples TRBV30 to TRBJ1-4; 10 bases agree with TRBD1. V was pared by 2 bases and J by 7 bases, with 4 bases of the junction left unmatched. The germline CDR1 and CDR2 sequences are GTSNPN and SVGIG (reference sequence). The CDR3 sequence is 14 residues long. The CDR3 coding sequence is TGTGCCTGGAGTAGGGGACAGGGGTTTGAAAAACTGTTTTTT. It is translated as CAWSRGQGFEKLFF.

J is TRBJ2-3 and V is TRBV19; TRBD1 matches 7 bases. This CDR3 comprises 14 residues. Germline-derived CDR1 and CDR2 are LNHDA and SQIVND (reference sequence). V was clipped by 6 bases and J by 2 bases; unmatched bases: 5. CDR3 DNA: TGTGCCAGTAGAACAGGGGCGGCCACAGATACGCAGTATTTT. This sequence encodes CASRTGAATDTQYF.

The chain combines TRBV19 with TRBJ1-2; possible D gene TRBD1, 6 bases. CDR3 length: 15 amino acids. V dropped 3 bases and J dropped 6 bases, with 17 bases sitting between them. CDR1 and CDR2 (germline): LNHDA, SQIVND (reference sequence). The CDR3 sequence: CASSISGARIHGYTF. CDR3 coding DNA: TGTGCCAGTAGTATTTCGGGGGCTAGAATACATGGCTACACCTTC.

Points on this clone: Other DNA sequences from this sample encode an identical CDR3 as well. This chain connects TRBV7-9 to TRBJ1-5; TRBD1 matches at 9 bases. CDR1 and CDR2 (germline): SEHNR, FQNEAQ (reference sequence). This CDR3 has 13 residues. V dropped 5 bases and J dropped 4; count of bases not matched to a gene: 0. The CDR3 DNA follows: TGTGCCAGCAGCGGGACAGGGAATCAGCCCCAGCATTTT. Its protein product is CASSGTGNQPQHF.

V gene TRBV30 combines with J gene TRBJ2-1; 9 bases fit TRBD1. Germline V gene sequence: CDR1 GTSNPN, CDR2 SVGIG (reference sequence). V gave up 4 bases and J gave up 7 bases; unmatched junction bases: 5. The CDR3 is made up of 13 amino acids. The CDR3 region is CAWNGQGTNEQFF. DNA for the CDR3: TGTGCCTGGAACGGACAGGGGACGAATGAGCAGTTCTTC.

In its sample, this clone was seen once. The rearrangement uses TRBV19 and TRBJ1-2; D is unresolved. The CDR3 has 13 residues. V lost 3 bases to trimming and J lost 6 bases, with 11 bases between them. Germline-derived CDR1 and CDR2 are LNHDA and SQIVND (reference sequence). CDR3 in DNA: TGTGCCAGTAGTATCCCCCCGTCGGATGGCTACACCTTC. Protein: CASSIPPSDGYTF.

The V gene is TRBV5-1, the J gene TRBJ1-5; D remains ambiguous. V was clipped by 2 bases and J by 0 bases, with 9 bases between them. Germline CDR1 is SGHRS and CDR2 is YFSETQ. The CDR3 is 15 amino acids. CDR3 coding DNA: TGCGCCAGCAGCTTAACAGCGAGTAGCAATCAGCCCCAGCATTTT. It encodes CASSLTASSNQPQHF.